One sample yielded the 32 T cell receptor beta chains listed below, sequenced in a study of T cells in Graves' hyperthyroidism and ophthalmopathy. TCR beta CDR3 regions were amplified from RNA transcripts. The study used the HTBI primer set for a first-round RT-PCR of the TCR CDR3. From the multiplex PCR reads, TCRdb called clonotypes with MiXCR, one entry per CDR3 protein. This sample yields about 480,000 distinct CDR3 sequences, of which about 22% are seen a single time; about half belongs to the top ten. Sequences were obtained from blood. The receptors stem from an older woman with Graves' ophthalmopathy.

The table lists this clonotype with many counts. The chain employs TRBV11-2 and TRBJ1-2, with 7 bases that match TRBD1. This CDR3 has 15 amino acids. The V and J ends lost 5 bases and 0 bases, in that order; junction bases with no gene match: 6. CDR1 and CDR2 (germline): SGHAT, FQNNGV. The CDR3 spells CASSITGAANYGYTF. The CDR3 DNA follows: TGTGCCAGCAGCATCACAGGGGCCGCTAACTATGGCTACACCTTC.

V usage is TRBV4-2 and J usage is TRBJ2-3; perhaps TRBD2 as D (6 bases). The length of the CDR3 is 14 residues. V lost 2 bases and J lost 4, with 10 bases in between. Germline V lookup: CDR1 LGHNA, CDR2 YNFKEQ. CDR3 nucleotide sequence: TGTGCCAGCAGCCAATATACGGGAGCAGATACGCAGTATTTT. Translated, it gives CASSQYTGADTQYF.

Comments on this clonotype: Since a much larger clone is just one base distant, this may be a read error. This rearrangement joins TRBV28 to TRBJ2-7, with D possibly TRBD1 on 6 matching bases. This CDR3 region has 15 residues. V lost 4 bases and J 1 base, leaving 14 bases between the germline ends. The germline V gene has CDR1 MDHEN and CDR2 SYDVKM. The DNA for the CDR3 is TGTGCCAGCAGTTCCAACAGGGTTGGTTCCTACGAGCAGTACTTC. This codes for CASSSNRVGSYEQYF.

In its sample, this clonotype was seen a few times. DNA of the CDR3: TGTGCCAGCAGCTTGGAACAGCGGGAAGAGACCCAGTACTTC. It yields the protein CASSLEQREETQYF. V is TRBV5-4 and J is TRBJ2-5; tentatively, D is TRBD2 (6 bases). Germline-derived CDR1 and CDR2 are SGHNT and YYREEE (reference sequence). Trimming took off 0 bases at V and 3 bases at J, with 9 bases between the two ends. This CDR3 region has 14 residues.

The V gene is TRBV6-6, the J gene TRBJ1-2; D is unresolved. The CDR3 has 15 amino acids. Germline loops: CDR1 MNHNY, CDR2 SVGAGI (reference sequence). The V end was cut by 2 bases, the J end by 4 bases, with 14 bases between. The CDR3 region has the DNA TGTGCCAGCAGTTACCCCGGACGGGATCTCTATGGCTACACCTTC. As protein: CASSYPGRDLYGYTF.

This clonotype was recorded a few times. V and J are TRBV19 and TRBJ2-2; D is possibly TRBD1 or TRBD2 (5 bases each). CDR3 length equals 17 residues. Germline V CDR1 and CDR2: LNHDA, SQIVND (reference sequence). Trimming took off 0 bases at V and 5 bases at J, with 16 bases between the two ends. The CDR3 loop reads CASSIDLRGVGTGELFF. In DNA, the CDR3 is TGTGCCAGTAGTATAGATCTGAGGGGAGTGGGGACCGGGGAGCTGTTTTTT.

In this sample, this clonotype turned up many times. This chain connects TRBV7-2 to TRBJ2-1; the D gene is possibly TRBD2 (5 bases). This CDR3 contains 15 residues. Trimming removed 1 base at V and 8 bases at J, with 15 bases between. Germline loops: CDR1 SGHTA, CDR2 FQGNSA. The CDR3 sequence: CASSLVGLPRYEQFF. As DNA, the CDR3 is TGTGCCAGCAGCTTAGTTGGACTCCCAAGGTATGAGCAGTTCTTC.

The chain is built from TRBV6-6 and TRBJ2-7; possibly TRBD1 or TRBD2 for D (5 bases each). Trimming stripped 2 bases from V and 4 bases from J, with 9 bases between. The V gene's germline CDR1 is MNHNY and CDR2 SVGAGI (reference sequence). The CDR3 has 13 residues. CDR3 region: CASSYGTLYEQYF. The CDR3 bases are TGTGCCAGCAGTTACGGGACGCTATACGAGCAGTACTTC.

The chain employs TRBV6-1 and TRBJ2-5, with D unresolved. This CDR3 is built from 14 residues. CDR1 is MNHNS, CDR2 SASEGT, per germline. V dropped 1 base and J dropped 2 bases, with 8 bases sitting between them. This CDR3 reads CASSEGGGQETQYF. In DNA, the CDR3 is TGTGCCAGCAGTGAAGGCGGCGGACAAGAGACCCAGTACTTC.

There are a few counts of this clonotype. This sequence joins TRBV20-1 and TRBJ2-3; the match to TRBD2 covers 14 bases. The CDR3 covers 18 residues. V dropped 6 bases and J dropped 2; count of bases not matched to a gene: 13. Looked up from germline, CDR1 is DFQATT and CDR2 is SNEGSKA (reference sequence). CDR3 loop: CSATPGTSGSVVTDTQYF. As DNA, the CDR3 is TGCAGTGCAACCCCCGGGACTAGCGGGAGTGTGGTCACAGATACGCAGTATTTT.

This clonotype was seen more than once but under ten times. V usage is TRBV6-2 or TRBV6-3 and J usage is TRBJ2-3; D unclear. The V and J ends lost 6 bases and 3 bases respectively, with 16 bases between them. The CDR3 covers 15 residues. Germline-derived CDR1 and CDR2 are MNHEY and SVGEGT. The chain's CDR3 is CASRLGRPATDTQYF. CDR3 DNA sequence: TGTGCCAGCAGATTAGGACGACCAGCAACAGATACGCAGTATTTT.

The count of this clonotype is one. As DNA, the CDR3 is TGCGCCAGCAGCTTGGAACGTAGTGACGAGACCCAGTACTTC. This translates into CASSLERSDETQYF. The gene calls are TRBV5-1 and TRBJ2-5; D gene ambiguous. The CDR3 totals 14 residues. Per the germline V gene, CDR1 is SGHRS and CDR2 is YFSETQ. V lost 0 bases and J lost 5, with 11 bases in between.

This clonotype turned up a few times. The chain has TRBV18 and TRBJ2-7; weak D call: TRBD2 (5 bases). Trimming cost V 2 bases and J 2 bases, with 10 bases left between them. This CDR3 spans 14 amino acids. CDR1 and CDR2 (germline): KGHSH, LQKENI. CDR3 loop: CASSPSPGTYEQYF. The DNA for the CDR3 is TGTGCCAGCTCACCAAGCCCCGGGACCTACGAGCAGTACTTC.

Many counts were recorded for this clonotype. The V call is TRBV7-2, the J call TRBJ2-3, with no clear D. Germline CDR1 is SGHTA and CDR2 is FQGNSA. V was shortened by 6 bases and J by 5 bases, with 6 bases between the two germline ends. The CDR3 extends over 11 amino acids. The CDR3 reads CASSKKDTQYF. The CDR3 DNA reads as TGTGCCAGCAGTAAGAAAGATACGCAGTATTTT.

This clonotype was observed at least ten times. CDR3 bases: TGTGCCAGCAGCCCAGGACCGACGAACACTGAAGCTTTCTTT. Protein product: CASSPGPTNTEAFF. The chain employs TRBV11-2 and TRBJ1-1; D unclear. Germline values: CDR1 SGHAT, CDR2 FQNNGV. Trimming removed 5 bases at V and 1 base at J, with 11 bases between. The CDR3 covers 14 residues.

This clonotype has a count of ten or more. V usage is TRBV7-2 and J usage is TRBJ1-2; 9 nucleotides line up with TRBD1. Germline assignment: CDR1 SGHTA and CDR2 FQGNSA. Losses at the gene ends were 1 base for V and 7 bases for J; bases not matched to a gene: 13. The CDR3 extends over 17 amino acids. This CDR3 is CASSLGAQGAGVGGYTF. CDR3 nucleotide sequence: TGTGCCAGCAGCTTAGGTGCACAGGGGGCGGGTGTCGGTGGCTACACCTTC.

This chain uses TRBV13 with TRBJ1-2, with 9 bases lining up with TRBD1. Per germline, CDR1 PRHDT and CDR2 FYEKMQ (reference sequence). The V gene end was trimmed by 3 bases and the J gene end by 6 bases; junction bases not matched to a gene: 2. The CDR3 covers 13 residues. The CDR3, as DNA: TGTGCCAGCAGCTTTACAGGGGGCGATGGCTACACCTTC. Translation gives CASSFTGGDGYTF.

V gene TRBV12-3 or TRBV12-4 combines with J gene TRBJ2-7, with D perhaps being TRBD1 or TRBD2 (5 bases each). This CDR3 contains 16 residues. V lost 0 bases and J 1 base, leaving 13 bases between the germline ends. This CDR3 reads CASSLALGRKSYEQYF. The CDR3 coding sequence is TGTGCCAGCAGTTTAGCGCTGGGACGGAAATCCTACGAGCAGTACTTC.

This clonotype was detected a few times. The chain combines TRBV4-3 with TRBJ2-5; D is unclear. Germline assignment: CDR1 LGHNA and CDR2 YSLEER. Trimming took off 0 bases at V and 4 bases at J, with 9 bases between the two ends. This CDR3 region has 14 residues. The CDR3 reads CASSQDRVLETQYF. The CDR3 coding sequence is TGCGCCAGCAGCCAAGATAGGGTGTTAGAGACCCAGTACTTC.

This clonotype was counted many times. The rearrangement links TRBV7-8 to TRBJ2-3, with D possibly being TRBD1 (7 bases). CDR3 length equals 15 residues. Germline CDR1 SGHVS, CDR2 FQNEAQ. Trimming removed 3 bases at V and 3 bases at J, with 13 bases between. CDR3 coding DNA: TGTGCCAGCAGCTTTTCCAGGGGGAGGACAGATACGCAGTATTTT. This encodes CASSFSRGRTDTQYF.

This clonotype was seen only a few times. The CDR3 is CASSPISGTNSPLHF. CDR3 nucleotides: TGTGCCAGCAGTCCCATCTCAGGGACGAATTCACCCCTCCACTTT. The rearrangement links TRBV6-1 to TRBJ1-6; a possible D gene is TRBD1 (5 bases). Germline V gene sequence: CDR1 MNHNS, CDR2 SASEGT. The CDR3 is 15 amino acids. Trimming shortened V by 5 bases and J by 7 bases, and 15 bases separated the two germline ends.

This clonotype was observed a handful of times. The genes are TRBV11-2 and TRBJ2-4, with D uncertain. Trimming left V 1 base short and J 7 bases short, with 8 bases between. The CDR3 spans 13 residues. CDR1 is SGHAT, CDR2 FQNNGV, per germline. The DNA for the CDR3 is TGTGCCAGCAGCTTAGTAGACGGGAACATTCAGTACTTC. It translates to CASSLVDGNIQYF.

The chain joins TRBV20-1 to TRBJ2-1; TRBD1 matches at 8 bases. Germline V gives CDR1 DFQATT, CDR2 SNEGSKA (reference sequence). V shed 3 bases, J shed 4 bases, and the junction held 2 bases outside the gene matches. The CDR3 sequence is 13 residues long. The CDR3: CSARGDRYNEQFF. The DNA for the CDR3 is TGCAGTGCTAGGGGGGACAGGTACAATGAGCAGTTCTTC.

The rearrangement joins TRBV6-1 to TRBJ2-2, with 11 bases fitting TRBD2. Germline assignment: CDR1 MNHNS and CDR2 SASEGT. The CDR3 runs to 19 residues. V was pared by 5 bases and J by 5 bases, with 16 bases of the junction left unmatched. The CDR3, as DNA: TGTGCCAGCAGTCGAGGGTCGGGGGCTAGCGGGAGGAGGACCGGGGAGCTGTTTTTT. Protein product: CASSRGSGASGRRTGELFF.

This chain joins TRBV19 and TRBJ1-1; perhaps TRBD1 as D (5 bases). Germline V CDR1 and CDR2: LNHDA, SQIVND (reference sequence). Trimming took 6 bases from V and 1 from J, leaving 9 bases between them. The CDR3 runs to 13 residues. The CDR3 here is CASRAGRNTEAFF. CDR3 coding DNA: TGTGCCAGTAGGGCAGGGAGGAACACTGAAGCTTTCTTT.

This clonotype was found a few times. V is TRBV5-5 and J is TRBJ2-7; tentatively, D is TRBD2 (7 bases). V lost 7 bases and J lost 4, with 15 bases in between. The CDR3 is made up of 13 amino acids. Germline V lookup: CDR1 SGHKS, CDR2 YYEKEE (reference sequence). Written as DNA, the CDR3 is TGTGCCAGCGGGGGGGGACAAATGTACGAGCAGTACTTC. Translated, it gives CASGGGQMYEQYF.

The CDR3 here is CSARPFTDTQYF. In DNA, the CDR3 is TGCAGTGCTAGACCCTTCACAGATACGCAGTATTTT. This chain joins TRBV20-1 and TRBJ2-3; unclear D gene. Germline-derived CDR1 and CDR2 are DFQATT and SNEGSKA (reference sequence). The V end was cut by 2 bases, the J end by 2 bases, with 5 bases between. This CDR3 is built from 12 residues.

This clonotype was counted only a few times. This chain connects TRBV6-1 to TRBJ1-5; D is perhaps TRBD1 (5 bases). V lost 5 bases and J 3 bases, leaving 11 bases between the germline ends. The CDR3 has 14 amino acids. Germline loops: CDR1 MNHNS, CDR2 SASEGT. CDR3 sequence: CASSPGLFNQPQHF. The CDR3 DNA is TGTGCCAGCAGTCCGGGACTCTTCAATCAGCCCCAGCATTTT.

The chain's CDR3 is CASSVTGSGQPQHF. The CDR3 DNA reads as TGTGCCAGTAGCGTTACAGGGTCGGGGCAGCCCCAGCATTTT. The chain links TRBV19 to TRBJ1-5, with D perhaps matching TRBD1 (6 bases). Trimming shortened V by 6 bases and J by 7 bases, and 16 bases separated the two germline ends. CDR3 length: 14 residues. The germline CDR1 and CDR2 sequences are LNHDA and SQIVND (reference sequence).

This clonotype appeared a few times. The chain uses TRBV5-5 and TRBJ1-1; 7 nucleotides agree with TRBD1. Trimming removed 4 bases from V and 0 bases from J; junction bases left unmatched: 9. This CDR3 is built from 16 residues. Germline-derived CDR1 and CDR2 are SGHKS and YYEKEE (reference sequence). The CDR3: CASSPRQGLLNTEAFF. In nucleotides, the CDR3 is TGTGCCAGCAGCCCGCGACAGGGACTGTTGAACACTGAAGCTTTCTTT.

This chain uses TRBV10-3 with TRBJ1-5; D is uncertain. CDR1 and CDR2 (germline): ENHRY, SYGVKD. The V end lost 0 bases, the J end lost 7 bases, and 13 bases lay between the germline ends. This CDR3 has 15 amino acids. CDR3 nucleotide sequence: TGTGCCATCAGTGAGTCAATTACGGTTGGCCAGCCCCAGCATTTT. Translation: CAISESITVGQPQHF.

The table lists this clonotype with a few counts. The chain employs TRBV19 and TRBJ2-5; TRBD1 is a possible D gene (5 bases). The CDR3 contains 15 residues. Per germline, CDR1 LNHDA and CDR2 SQIVND (reference sequence). Between the trimmed V and J ends, which lost 5 bases and 2 bases, there was a span of 15 bases. CDR3 DNA sequence: TGTGCCAGTAGTGGTCGGATAGGGGTACAAGAGACCCAGTACTTC. This sequence encodes CASSGRIGVQETQYF.